These 3 T cell receptor beta chains came from one sample sequenced in a study of blood T cells in healthy people across ages. Using a J-beta primer mix together with a sample-barcoded 5' primer, a second PCR was run for roughly 6 to 11 cycles. TCRdb ran MiXCR on the 5' RACE reads and lists one entry per CDR3 protein. This sample yields roughly 1,800,000 distinct CDR3 sequences, of which about 50% are seen a single time; approximately 2.1% belongs to the top ten. Sequencing input: blood. These receptor sequences come from a woman aged 40 to 55 in good health.

The gene calls are TRBV14 and TRBJ1-2; D possibly corresponds to TRBD1 (5 bases). Between the trimmed V and J ends, which lost 0 bases and 6 bases, there was a span of 14 bases. The CDR3 has 15 residues. Germline loops: CDR1 SGHDN, CDR2 FVKESK. CDR3 sequence (DNA): TGTGCCAGCAGCCAAGACCCACGGGGGGGAAATGGCTACACCTTC. Protein: CASSQDPRGGNGYTF.

The table lists this clonotype with a few counts. The chain is built from TRBV7-6 and TRBJ2-7, with 8 positions matching TRBD1. J gave up 2 bases and V 1 base, and 4 bases lay outside the gene matches. From germline, CDR1 is SGHVS and CDR2 FNYEAQ. CDR3 length equals 15 residues. CDR3 amino acids: CASSLGRGPTYEQYF. CDR3 in DNA: TGTGCCAGCAGCTTAGGCAGGGGGCCGACCTACGAGCAGTACTTC.

This clonotype was observed a few times. The chain combines TRBV15 with TRBJ2-3; D unresolved. The CDR3 totals 14 residues. Germline V gene data show CDR1 as LNHNV and CDR2 as YYDKDF (reference sequence). Trimming cost V 5 bases and J 3 bases, with 12 bases left between them. The CDR3 bases are TGTGCCACCAGCTCACGTCCATCTACAGATACGCAGTATTTT. It specifies CATSSRPSTDTQYF. The variable domain in full, completed from reference TRBV15 and TRBJ2-3, reads DAMVIQNPRYQVTQFGKPVTLSCSQTLNHNVMYWYQQKSSQAPKLLFHYYDKDFNNEADTPDNFQSRRPNTSFCFLDIRSPGLGDTAMYLCATSSRPSTDTQYFGPGTRLTVL.